The 20 T cell receptor beta chains reported below all come from one sample, sequenced in a study of T cells expressing NK-cell markers. Following a re-call of the 5' RACE reads, TCRdb has one entry per CDR3 protein and lacks DNA. This repertoire comprises about half a million distinct CDR3 sequences; its ten largest clones make up approximately 1.5%. The specimen was blood T cells: a sorted CD56 or NKG2C T cell subset, CD4+ or CD8+ T cells, or bulk PBMC T cells (not recorded which). Receptors originate from a woman in her forties or fifties in good health.

The chain couples TRBV29-1 to TRBJ1-1; TCRdb selects TRBD1, and the lack of DNA leaves this call unchecked. Germline loops: CDR1 SQVTM, CDR2 ANQGSEA. This CDR3 has 14 residues. The CDR3 here is CSVAGIGVLAEAFF. Combining the CDR3 with reference TRBV29-1 and TRBJ1-1 gives the whole variable domain SAVISQKPSRDICQRGTSLTIQCQVDSQVTMMFWYRQQPGQSLTLIATANQGSEATYESGFVIDKFPISRPNLTFSTLTVSNMSPEDSSIYLCSVAGIGVLAEAFFGQGTRLTVV.

The chain has TRBV15 and TRBJ1-4; TCRdb indicates TRBD1, and absent DNA this call remains unverified. The germline gives CDR1 LNHNV, CDR2 YYDKDF (reference sequence). CDR3 length equals 14 residues. This chain's CDR3 is CATSTGVRDEKLFF.

V and J are TRBV20-1 and TRBJ2-1; the D call from TCRdb, TRBD2, cannot be confirmed without DNA. Germline loops: CDR1 DFQATT, CDR2 SNEGSKA (reference sequence). The CDR3 extends over 15 amino acids. This CDR3 is CSASLAGGPGNEQFF.

The chain joins TRBV5-5 to TRBJ2-3; TCRdb designates TRBD2, a call that cannot be tested without DNA. CDR3 length equals 16 residues. Germline values: CDR1 SGHKS, CDR2 YYEKEE (reference sequence). CDR3: CASRKELADPTDTQYF.

This chain uses TRBV25-1 with TRBJ2-1; TCRdb picks TRBD1, but there is no DNA to check that call. This CDR3 comprises 16 residues. From germline, CDR1 is MGHDK and CDR2 SYGVNS. CDR3 protein: CASSGTGTGPYNEQFF.

The chain combines TRBV29-1 with TRBJ2-2. The CDR3 loop spans 13 amino acids. The V gene's germline CDR1 is SQVTM and CDR2 ANQGSEA. Here the CDR3 reads CSVRVGTTGELFF.

The chain couples TRBV6-6 to TRBJ2-1; the D call of TRBD2 rests on TCRdb alone, since no DNA is present to check it. The CDR3 covers 16 residues. CDR1 and CDR2 from the germline V gene are MNHNY and SVGAGI (reference sequence). The CDR3 protein is CASSYPGLAKDNEQFF.

The chain combines TRBV5-1 with TRBJ2-2; TCRdb calls TRBD1, which cannot be checked without DNA. This CDR3 has 15 residues. From germline, CDR1 is SGHRS and CDR2 YFSETQ. CDR3 residues: CASSLRQGDGGELFF.

This chain links TRBV29-1 with TRBJ2-1. The length of the CDR3 is 13 residues. Germline values: CDR1 SQVTM, CDR2 ANQGSEA. This CDR3 reads CSGRIEVGYEQFF.

This chain links TRBV29-1 with TRBJ1-1; lacking DNA, the TRBD1 call made by TCRdb goes unchecked. CDR3 length equals 15 residues. Per the germline V gene, CDR1 is SQVTM and CDR2 is ANQGSEA. CDR3 amino acids: CSPPTGSSSNTEAFF. Complete variable domain (other parts from reference TRBV29-1 and TRBJ1-1): SAVISQKPSRDICQRGTSLTIQCQVDSQVTMMFWYRQQPGQSLTLIATANQGSEATYESGFVIDKFPISRPNLTFSTLTVSNMSPEDSSIYLCSPPTGSSSNTEAFFGQGTRLTVV.

The J gene is TRBJ2-1, the V gene TRBV24-1; as DNA is missing, the TRBD2 call by TCRdb cannot be tested. The CDR3 totals 13 residues. Germline V CDR1 and CDR2: KGHDR, SFDVKD. CDR3 in amino acids: CATSDPPSGEQFF.

The rearrangement joins TRBV5-1 to TRBJ2-1; the TRBD2 assignment by TCRdb is unverifiable without DNA. CDR3 size: 17 residues. Germline CDR1 reads SGHRS; CDR2 reads YFSETQ. Here the CDR3 reads CASSLDTAGGIKDEQFF.

The chain has TRBV10-3 and TRBJ1-5; TCRdb returns TRBD1, unconfirmable since there is no DNA. Germline V gene lookup returns CDR1 ENHRY and CDR2 SYGVKD. This CDR3 is built from 17 residues. CDR3 sequence: CAISKTGGQWGNQPQHF.

The V and J genes are TRBV2 and TRBJ2-2; the D call from TCRdb, TRBD2, cannot be confirmed without DNA. CDR1 is SNHLY and CDR2 is FYNNEI in the germline V gene. CDR3 size: 15 residues. The chain's CDR3 is CASSDGGVIAGELFF. The whole variable domain, filled in from reference TRBV2 and TRBJ2-2, reads EPEVTQTPSHQVTQMGQEVILRCVPISNHLYFYWYRQILGQKVEFLVSFYNNEISEKSEIFDDQFSVERPDGSNFTLKIRSTKLEDSAMYFCASSDGGVIAGELFFGEGSRLTVL.

This chain joins TRBV19 and TRBJ2-1; TCRdb lists TRBD2, though no DNA is available to test this call. CDR1 is LNHDA and CDR2 is SQIVND in the germline V gene (reference sequence). CDR3 length: 16 residues. CDR3: CASSPLAGAFEREQFF.

The chain couples TRBV4-2 to TRBJ2-1. The CDR3 consists of 15 residues. Germline V gives CDR1 LGHNA, CDR2 YNFKEQ. The CDR3: CASMLRETSYNEQFF.

The chain carries TRBV11-3 and TRBJ2-2; lacking DNA, the TRBD1 call made by TCRdb goes unchecked. Germline lookup yields CDR1 SGHNT and CDR2 YENEEA. CDR3 size: 16 residues. This CDR3 reads CASSFKQGATTGELFF. The complete variable domain, with remaining parts taken from reference TRBV11-3 and TRBJ2-2, reads EAGVVQSPRYKIIEKKQPVAFWCNPISGHNTLYWYLQNLGQGPELLIRYENEEAVDDSQLPKDRFSAERLKGVDSTLKIQPAELGDSAVYLCASSFKQGATTGELFFGEGSRLTVL.

The chain couples TRBV3-1 to TRBJ1-1. Germline V gene sequence: CDR1 LGHDT, CDR2 YNNKEL (reference sequence). CDR3 size: 16 residues. CDR3 sequence: CASSQLPSGRNTEAFF.

This sequence joins TRBV2 and TRBJ1-2; TCRdb picks TRBD1, but there is no DNA to check that call. The CDR3 length is 16 residues. Germline V gene data show CDR1 as SNHLY and CDR2 as FYNNEI. CDR3 loop: CASSEDLTPTGYGYTF. Full variable domain (remainder filled in from reference TRBV2 and TRBJ1-2): EPEVTQTPSHQVTQMGQEVILRCVPISNHLYFYWYRQILGQKVEFLVSFYNNEISEKSEIFDDQFSVERPDGSNFTLKIRSTKLEDSAMYFCASSEDLTPTGYGYTFGSGTRLTVV.

V and J are TRBV20-1 and TRBJ2-1; TCRdb gives TRBD2 as the D gene, but with no DNA this cannot be confirmed. The germline V gene has CDR1 DFQATT and CDR2 SNEGSKA (reference sequence). CDR3 length: 14 residues. CDR3 loop: CSAGSGRAPNEQFF.